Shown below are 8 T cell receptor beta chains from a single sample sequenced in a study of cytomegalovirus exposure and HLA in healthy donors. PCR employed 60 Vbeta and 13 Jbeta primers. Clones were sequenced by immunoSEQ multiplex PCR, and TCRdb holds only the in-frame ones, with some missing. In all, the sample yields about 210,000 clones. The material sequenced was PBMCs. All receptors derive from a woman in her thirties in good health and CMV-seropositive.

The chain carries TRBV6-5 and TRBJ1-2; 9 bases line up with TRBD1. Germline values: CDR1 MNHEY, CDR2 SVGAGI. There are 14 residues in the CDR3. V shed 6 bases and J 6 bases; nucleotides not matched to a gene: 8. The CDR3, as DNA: TGTGCCAGCAGAGAGACAGGGGGTGGGAATGGCTACACCTTC. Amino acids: CASRETGGGNGYTF.

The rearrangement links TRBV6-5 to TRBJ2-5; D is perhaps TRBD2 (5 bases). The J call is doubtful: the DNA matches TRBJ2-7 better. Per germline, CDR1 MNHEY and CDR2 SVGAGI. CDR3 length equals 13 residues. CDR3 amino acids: CASRRSDFYEQYF. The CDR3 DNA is TGTGCCAGCAGGAGGTCGGACTTCTACGAGCAGTACTTC.

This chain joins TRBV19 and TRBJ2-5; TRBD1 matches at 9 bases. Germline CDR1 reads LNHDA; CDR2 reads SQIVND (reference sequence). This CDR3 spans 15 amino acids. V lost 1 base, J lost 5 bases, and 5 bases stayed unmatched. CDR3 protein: CASSIGTGAMETQYF. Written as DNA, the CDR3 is TGTGCCAGTAGTATAGGGACAGGGGCGATGGAGACCCAGTACTTC.

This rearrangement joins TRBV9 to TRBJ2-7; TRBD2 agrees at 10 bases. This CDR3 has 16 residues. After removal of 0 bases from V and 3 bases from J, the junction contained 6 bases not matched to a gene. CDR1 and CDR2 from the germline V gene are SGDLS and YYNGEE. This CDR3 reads CASSVGTSGYFYEQYF. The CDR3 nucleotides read TGTGCCAGCAGCGTAGGGACTAGCGGATATTTCTACGAGCAGTACTTC.

DNA for the CDR3: TGTGCCATCATGGGGGCCGTGAACACCGGGGAGCTGTTTTTT. Its protein is CAIMGAVNTGELFF. The chain couples TRBV10-3 to TRBJ2-2; TRBD1 might be the D (6 bases). V was pared by 7 bases and J by 1 base, with 10 bases between. The germline V gene encodes CDR1 ENHRY and CDR2 SYGVKD. The length of the CDR3 is 14 residues.

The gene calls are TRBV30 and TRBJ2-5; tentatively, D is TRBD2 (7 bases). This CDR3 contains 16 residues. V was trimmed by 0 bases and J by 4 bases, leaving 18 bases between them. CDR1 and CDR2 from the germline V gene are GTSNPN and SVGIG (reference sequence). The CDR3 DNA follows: TGTGCCTGGAGTGTCGGGGAGGGGGTCGGGGGAGAGACCCAGTACTTC. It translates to CAWSVGEGVGGETQYF.

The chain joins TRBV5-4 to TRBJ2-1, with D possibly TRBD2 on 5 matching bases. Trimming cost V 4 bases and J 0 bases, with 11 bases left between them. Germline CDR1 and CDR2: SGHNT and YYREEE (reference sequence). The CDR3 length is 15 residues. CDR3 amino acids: CASSRRVSSYNEQFF. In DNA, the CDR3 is TGTGCCAGCAGCCGGCGGGTAAGCTCCTACAATGAGCAGTTCTTC.

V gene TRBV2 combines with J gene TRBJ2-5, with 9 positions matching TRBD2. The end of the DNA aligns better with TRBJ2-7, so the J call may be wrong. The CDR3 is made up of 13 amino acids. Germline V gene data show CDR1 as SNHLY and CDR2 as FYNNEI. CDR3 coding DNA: TGTGCCAGCCAGCGGGAGGAACCCTACGAGCAGTACTTC. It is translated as CASQREEPYEQYF.